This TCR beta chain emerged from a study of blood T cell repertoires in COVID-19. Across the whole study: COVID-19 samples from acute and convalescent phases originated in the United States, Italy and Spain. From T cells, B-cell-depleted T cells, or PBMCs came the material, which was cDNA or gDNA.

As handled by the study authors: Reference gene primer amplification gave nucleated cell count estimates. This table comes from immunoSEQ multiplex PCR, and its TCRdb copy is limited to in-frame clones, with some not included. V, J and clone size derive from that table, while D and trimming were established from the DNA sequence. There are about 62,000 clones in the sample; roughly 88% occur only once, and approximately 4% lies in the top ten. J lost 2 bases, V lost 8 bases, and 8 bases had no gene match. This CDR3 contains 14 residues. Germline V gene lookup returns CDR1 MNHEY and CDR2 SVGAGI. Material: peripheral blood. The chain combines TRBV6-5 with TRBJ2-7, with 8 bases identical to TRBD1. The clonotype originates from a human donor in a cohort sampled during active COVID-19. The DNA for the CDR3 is TGTGCCAGCGGAGGGACAGGATATACCTACGAGCAGTACTTC. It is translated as CASGGTGYTYEQYF.